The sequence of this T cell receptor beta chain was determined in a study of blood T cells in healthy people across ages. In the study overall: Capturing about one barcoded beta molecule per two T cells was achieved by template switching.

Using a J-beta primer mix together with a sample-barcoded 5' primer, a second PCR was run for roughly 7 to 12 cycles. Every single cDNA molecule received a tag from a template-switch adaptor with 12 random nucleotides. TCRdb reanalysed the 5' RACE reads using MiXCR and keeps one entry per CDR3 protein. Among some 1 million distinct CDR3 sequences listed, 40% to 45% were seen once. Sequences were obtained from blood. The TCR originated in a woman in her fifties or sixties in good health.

The chain's CDR3 is CASSPTGTGMGYGYTF. The CDR3 DNA sequence: TGTGCCAGCAGCCCGACCGGGACAGGGATGGGCTATGGCTACACCTTC. V and J are TRBV7-2 and TRBJ1-2, with 9 nucleotides matching TRBD1. Germline trimming cut 5 bases from V and 4 bases from J; bases unmatched to any gene: 11. The CDR3 is 16 residues long. The germline CDR1 and CDR2 sequences are SGHTA and FQGNSA.